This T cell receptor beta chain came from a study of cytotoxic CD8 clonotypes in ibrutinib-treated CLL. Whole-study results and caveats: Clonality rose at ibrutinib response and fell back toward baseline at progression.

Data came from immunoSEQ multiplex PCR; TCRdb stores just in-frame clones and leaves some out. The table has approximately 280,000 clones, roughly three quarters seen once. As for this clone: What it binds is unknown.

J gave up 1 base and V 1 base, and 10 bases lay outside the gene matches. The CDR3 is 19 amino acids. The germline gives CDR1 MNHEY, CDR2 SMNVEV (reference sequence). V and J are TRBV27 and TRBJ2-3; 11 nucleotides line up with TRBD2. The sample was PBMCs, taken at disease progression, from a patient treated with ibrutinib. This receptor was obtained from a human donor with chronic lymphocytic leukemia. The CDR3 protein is CASSLLGLAGGQRTDTQYF. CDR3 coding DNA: TGTGCCAGCAGTTTATTGGGGCTAGCGGGAGGACAGCGCACAGATACGCAGTATTTT.